The TCR beta chain under discussion was sequenced for a study of T cells and copy number aberrations in small-cell lung cancer (dated by TCRdb to the early 2020s). For the wider study: Whole-exome sequencing of the same tumor regions was paired with TCR repertoire sequencing so that T cell metrics could be related to mutations and copy number aberrations. Tumor TCR data existed for some 17 patients, and roughly 15 patients had TCR data from both tumor tissue and normal tissue. Study-wide conclusions, independent of this receptor: Because surgical resection is uncommon in small-cell lung cancer, the study was limited by a small sample size, and the findings need validation. Lower T-cell density, richness and clonality were observed in tumors than in adjacent lung tissue, although the difference in density was not significant. All specimens consisted of formalin-fixed paraffin-embedded tissue, which is known to introduce sequencing artifacts.

Patients with limited-stage small-cell lung cancer who underwent surgical resection in Hangzhou, China, between the late 2000s and the early 2020s were included as donors. Every donor underwent upfront surgery with no preoperative chemotherapy or radiotherapy, and no donor received immunotherapy either before or after surgery. Each of the roughly 20 patients in the sequenced cohort was a smoker or a heavy second-hand smoker. Adjacent normal lung was collected at least 2 cm from the tumor margin and was morphologically confirmed by two pathologists to be free of malignant cells. The study used multi-region TCR-beta sequencing of resected limited-stage small-cell lung cancers together with tumor-adjacent lung tissue to characterize T cell repertoire heterogeneity. The AllPrep DNA/RNA FFPE Kit (Qiagen) was used to extract genomic DNA from the FFPE tissue. Inclusive of the bounding cysteine and phenylalanine, the CDR3 is 17 residues long. Solely the CDR3 DNA is kept, with 51 bases framed from the first base. The germline V gene (reference sequence) sets CDR1 to SEHNR and CDR2 to FQNEAQ. V is shortened by 3 bases, J by 0 bases, and the region joining them spans 15 bases.

TCR-beta CDR3 regions were amplified from genomic DNA with the immunoSEQ hsTCRB Kit using multiplexed V- and J-gene primers. Unique DNA barcodes were added in a second PCR, and the samples were pooled together with one negative control and one positive control. Pooled TCR-beta libraries were sequenced on an Illumina MiSeq with a 150-cycle paired-end protocol. In the original analysis: Raw sequencing data were processed by Adaptive Biotechnologies into a report with normalized, annotated TCR-beta repertoires. To compute T-cell density, TCR-beta templates were normalized to usable DNA, with usable DNA estimated through amplification of housekeeping genes. Richness was defined as the count of unique rearrangements, and clonality was defined as 1 minus Pielou's evenness. TCRdb mirrors the immuneACCESS table, restricted to in-frame sequences. Some clones are absent from its copies; in checked studies, under half trace to an unresolved V gene, and the reason for the others is unknown. The DNA gave D and trimming, while V, J and clone size come from that table. In all, the sample holds some 7,000 clones, and about 72% of those were seen once. 9.4% of the sample is taken by the ten largest.

With respect to this clone: The clone's antigen remains unknown. Base-call qualities are not available, and no considerably larger clone is one nucleotide away.

Sample: normal tissue next to the tumor. The receptor's source is a woman in her sixties or seventies with small cell lung cancer. Some clones in this sample may be carry-over from other donors' samples. The chain was built from TRBV7-9 and TRBJ2-1; a tentative D match to TRBD1 spans 6 bases. The CDR3 region reads CASSFTPGVSSYNEQFF. The bases are TGTGCCAGCAGCTTTACCCCAGGGGTGAGCTCCTACAATGAGCAGTTCTTC.